These 7 T cell receptor beta chains originate from one sample sequenced in a study of radiotherapy plus CTLA-4 blockade in lung cancer. This table comes from immunoSEQ multiplex PCR, and its TCRdb copy is limited to in-frame clones, with some not included. The repertoire consists of about 51,000 clones, with roughly 77% occurring once and the leading ten covering about 8%. This specimen consisted of peripheral blood, obtained from a patient treated with radiotherapy plus ipilimumab. All receptors come from a human donor with non-small cell lung cancer who had a complete response to radiotherapy plus ipilimumab.

This chain connects TRBV18 to TRBJ2-1; 8 bases match TRBD2. The germline CDR1 and CDR2 sequences are KGHSH and LQKENI. V shed 2 bases, J shed 6 bases, and the junction held 0 bases outside the gene matches. This CDR3 region has 13 residues. CDR3 sequence (DNA): TGTGCCAGCTCACCAGCGGGGGGCAATGAGCAGTTCTTC. Protein sequence: CASSPAGGNEQFF.

This chain joins TRBV7-8 and TRBJ2-4, with D perhaps matching TRBD1 (5 bases). CDR1 and CDR2 (germline): SGHVS, FQNEAQ. The CDR3 contains 12 residues. Trimming removed 7 bases from V and 16 bases from J, with 20 bases in between. The CDR3: CASTRQKGNKYF. The CDR3 DNA sequence: TGTGCCAGCACCCGACAGAAGGGCAATAAATACTTC.

The chain couples TRBV4-3 to TRBJ2-6, with 10 nucleotides matching TRBD1. The CDR3 covers 17 residues. Trimming took 0 bases from V and 9 from J; bases not matched to a gene: 8. The germline V gene encodes CDR1 LGHNA and CDR2 YSLEER. CDR3 in DNA: TGCGCCAGCAGCCAAGATCACCGGACAGGGGGTGGCAACGTCCTGACTTTC. Its translation: CASSQDHRTGGGNVLTF.

This rearrangement joins TRBV19 to TRBJ1-5, with 7 positions matching TRBD1. Germline-derived CDR1 and CDR2 are LNHDA and SQIVND (reference sequence). The CDR3 sequence is 16 residues long. Trimming removed 4 bases from V and 0 bases from J; junction bases left unmatched: 6. The CDR3, as DNA: TGTGCCAGTAGTACAGGGGGAGGTTATAGCAATCAGCCCCAGCATTTT. Translating gives CASSTGGGYSNQPQHF.

This clone has only one observation. The V call is TRBV2, the J call TRBJ2-2; 15 bases map to TRBD2. The length of the CDR3 is 19 residues. V dropped 5 bases and J dropped 7; count of bases not matched to a gene: 14. CDR1 is SNHLY and CDR2 is FYNNEI in the germline V gene. CDR3 loop: CASSPWGTSGGSGNGELFF. For the CDR3, the DNA is TGTGCCAGCAGTCCCTGGGGGACTAGCGGGGGGTCTGGCAACGGGGAGCTGTTTTTT.

The rearrangement links TRBV7-2 to TRBJ1-2; 10 nucleotides agree with TRBD1. CDR3 length equals 16 residues. Germline CDR1 and CDR2: SGHTA and FQGNSA. V trimming: 4 bases; J trimming: 8 bases; junction bases outside the gene matches: 13. CDR3 nucleotide sequence: TGTGCCAGCAGCTCCGCTGACAGGGGGCGGCTCAGGGGCTACACCTTC. This encodes CASSSADRGRLRGYTF.

J is TRBJ1-4 and V is TRBV7-9; no clear D gene. This CDR3 is built from 16 residues. V gave up 5 bases and J gave up 0 bases, with 13 bases separating them. Germline V gene data show CDR1 as SEHNR and CDR2 as FQNEAQ (reference sequence). The CDR3 nucleotides are TGTGCCAGCAGCCAAGCGGACGGGACAACTAATGAAAAACTGTTTTTT. As protein: CASSQADGTTNEKLFF.